This T cell receptor beta chain derives from a study of T cells in localized non-small cell lung cancer. The study, taken as a whole, reports: The highest T cell clonality was in uninvolved adjacent lung, above tumor. As only one tumor region underwent sequencing, heterogeneity remains possible.

Comments on this clone: Its antigen is undetermined.

The method was immunoSEQ multiplex PCR; TCRdb's version includes in-frame clones alone and lacks a portion of them. The data show tens of thousands of clones, more than 85% seen once. The receptor's source is an older female donor with stage I lung adenocarcinoma. The sample here was peripheral blood, taken before any cancer treatment.

The CDR3: CASSQVNSPLHF. The CDR3, as DNA: TGCGCCAGCAGCCAGGTTAATTCACCCCTCCACTTT. The rearrangement links TRBV4-1 to TRBJ1-6; D is undetermined. The germline V gene encodes CDR1 MGHRA and CDR2 YSYEKL. The CDR3 has 12 residues. V was shortened by 3 bases and J by 6 bases, with 3 bases between the two germline ends.